Listed below are T cell receptor beta chains from one sample, sequenced in a study of CD8+CD57+ T cells in acquired aplastic anemia. One entry per CDR3 protein, called by TCRdb with MiXCR from the reads. Of 150,000 to 200,000 distinct CDR3 sequences listed, approximately 60% are singletons. Sample: sorted CD4+, CD8+, or CD8+CD57+ T cells (not recorded which) from PBMCs. These receptor sequences come from a human donor in good health. The CDR3 runs from the conserved cysteine through the conserved F or W. The D gene is left open where the match is weak. Clone size appears in some rows only: once, few, many, or a class for an expanded clone.

DNA,CDR3,V,size,J,D
TGTGCCAGCTCATTCGGCAGGGGGTCCGAGCAGTACTTC,CASSFGRGSEQYF,TRBV18,-,TRBJ2-7,TRBD1
TGCGCCAGCAGCCCGAGAGGGACAGGGGGAACCTACGAGCAGTACTTC,CASSPRGTGGTYEQYF,TRBV5-1,-,TRBJ2-7,TRBD1
TGCAGCGCCGACGGACAGGTTCAGGCTGAAGCTTTCTTT,CSADGQVQAEAFF,TRBV29-1,-,TRBJ1-1,TRBD1
TGTGCCAGCAGCGTACAGGGGACATCCCCTTTCATGAACACTGAAGCTTTCTTT,CASSVQGTSPFMNTEAFF,TRBV7-2,-,TRBJ1-1,TRBD1
TGTGCCAGCAGCACCCGCTCCGGGCTAACTGAAGCTTTCTTT,CASSTRSGLTEAFF,TRBV9,many,TRBJ1-1,-
TGTGCCAGCAGCCGACAGGGCGGTGAGCAGTTCTTC,CASSRQGGEQFF,TRBV7-9,-,TRBJ2-1,TRBD1
TGTGCCAGCACCCCGGGACTAGCCAGCCACGAGCAGTACTTC,CASTPGLASHEQYF,TRBV9,-,TRBJ2-7,TRBD2
TGCAGCGTTAGTGAGGACAGGGGGTTCGTTGATGGCTACACCTTC,CSVSEDRGFVDGYTF,TRBV29-1,-,TRBJ1-2,TRBD1
TGTGCCAGTAGTATTGGAAACCCGAACACTGAAGCTTTCTTT,CASSIGNPNTEAFF,TRBV19,many,TRBJ1-1,-
TGTGCGGGGCTCGGGGGCCGTGACCAAGAGACCAAGTACTTC,CAGLGGRDQETKYF,TRBV19,-,TRBJ2-5,-
TGTGCCAGCAGTTTAGCGGGGGGAGGAACCGGGGAGCTGTTTTTT,CASSLAGGGTGELFF,TRBV25-1,-,TRBJ2-2,TRBD2
TGTGCCAGCAGTTATTACGCTCGAGAGGGCAATGAGCAGTTCTTC,CASSYYAREGNEQFF,TRBV6-2/TRBV6-3,-,TRBJ2-1,-
TGTGCCAGCAGCTTCCAGGGTCTGGAGCAGTACTTC,CASSFQGLEQYF,TRBV7-3,few,TRBJ2-7,-
TGTGCCAGCAGTGACAGGGGAAAAGCTTTCTTT,CASSDRGKAFF,TRBV6-4,-,TRBJ1-1,-
TGTGCCAGCAGTGAGCCCAGCACCTATAGCACAGATACGCAGTATTTT,CASSEPSTYSTDTQYF,TRBV25-1,few,TRBJ2-3,-
TGTGCCAGCAGTACCAGTATCACAGATACGCAGTATTTT,CASSTSITDTQYF,TRBV9,-,TRBJ2-3,-